The 21 T cell receptor beta chains below all came from one sample that was sequenced in a study of blood T cell repertoires in COVID-19 (dated by TCRdb to 2018 to 2020). Library prep was done by the immunoSEQ multiplex PCR assay. TCRdb holds this immuneACCESS table with in-frame rearrangements only. Some clones are missing; in checked studies, unresolved V genes explain under half, and the rest has no known cause. For this sample the table gives roughly 200,000 clones, of which 80% to 85% were detected only once. Less than 9.5% of the sample comes from the top ten. Sequencing input: peripheral blood. These receptors were taken from a woman older than 75 with COVID-19, enrolled during active disease.

CDR3 protein: CASSPSTEAFF. Written as DNA, the CDR3 is TGTGCCAGCAGCCCCTCCACTGAAGCTTTCTTT. The chain uses TRBV9 and TRBJ1-1; unclear D gene. The CDR3 has 11 amino acids. Germline CDR1 SGDLS, CDR2 YYNGEE. Trimming left V 4 bases short and J 4 bases short, with 5 bases between.

The rearrangement joins TRBV18 to TRBJ1-2; possibly TRBD1 for D (5 bases). Germline CDR1 reads KGHSH; CDR2 reads LQKENI. Trimming pared 1 base from V and 6 bases from J, leaving 6 bases between. The CDR3 consists of 12 residues. CDR3 sequence: CASSPLRDGYTF. The DNA for the CDR3 is TGTGCCAGCTCACCACTCAGGGATGGCTACACCTTC.

The chain uses TRBV2 and TRBJ1-6; tentatively, D is TRBD1 (5 bases). Trimming cost V 6 bases and J 4 bases, with 13 bases left between them. Per germline, CDR1 SNHLY and CDR2 FYNNEI. The CDR3 length is 15 residues. The CDR3 protein is CASSMGGAYNSPLHF. The CDR3 region has the DNA TGTGCCAGCAGCATGGGAGGGGCGTATAATTCACCCCTCCACTTT.

This sequence joins TRBV4-1 and TRBJ1-4; 7 positions match TRBD1. The germline V gene has CDR1 MGHRA and CDR2 YSYEKL. This CDR3 spans 15 amino acids. V trimming: 3 bases; J trimming: 8 bases; junction bases outside the gene matches: 9. CDR3: CASSQVTGWFEKLFF. CDR3 nucleotides: TGCGCCAGCAGCCAGGTGACAGGGTGGTTCGAAAAACTGTTTTTT.

CDR3: CASSPLPGQGTPGNTIYF. DNA for the CDR3: TGTGCCAGCTCACCACTCCCTGGTCAGGGGACCCCTGGAAACACCATATATTTT. This chain connects TRBV18 to TRBJ1-3, with a tentative D call TRBD1 (6 bases). The CDR3 totals 18 residues. Germline loops: CDR1 KGHSH, CDR2 LQKENI. Trimming left V 1 base short and J 2 bases short, with 18 bases between.

The chain links TRBV15 to TRBJ2-1, with 8 bases identical to TRBD2. The CDR3 has 14 amino acids. V gave up 5 bases and J gave up 7 bases; unmatched junction bases: 7. In germline, CDR1 is LNHNV, CDR2 YYDKDF (reference sequence). For the CDR3, the DNA is TGTGCCACCAGCGTAGGACTAGCTGGGAATGAGCAGTTCTTC. This translates into CATSVGLAGNEQFF.

The rearrangement uses TRBV28 and TRBJ2-1; no firm D call. The CDR3 extends over 14 amino acids. CDR1 is MDHEN and CDR2 is SYDVKM in the germline V gene. With 6 bases removed from V and 4 bases from J, the gap between germline ends came to 13 bases. This CDR3 is CASRSTTSYNEQFF. CDR3 sequence (DNA): TGTGCCAGCAGGTCCACAACCAGTTACAATGAGCAGTTCTTC.

The genes are TRBV6-4 and TRBJ1-1, with 7 nucleotides matching TRBD1. This CDR3 is 15 amino acids long. Germline CDR1 MRHNA, CDR2 SNTAGT. V lost 4 bases to trimming and J lost 4 bases; unmatched junction nucleotides: 9. The CDR3 here is CASSVGPDRATEAFF. The CDR3, as DNA: TGTGCCAGCAGTGTAGGACCTGACAGGGCCACTGAAGCTTTCTTT.

The chain is built from TRBV19 and TRBJ2-1; no clear D. Trimming shortened V by 3 bases and J by 12 bases, and 12 bases separated the two germline ends. The CDR3 covers 12 residues. In germline, CDR1 is LNHDA, CDR2 SQIVND (reference sequence). CDR3 in amino acids: CASSIPGMAQFF. The CDR3 coding sequence is TGTGCCAGTAGTATCCCTGGCATGGCGCAGTTCTTC.

V gene TRBV27 combines with J gene TRBJ1-6, with TRBD1 identical over 9 bases. The CDR3 totals 14 residues. V dropped 6 bases and J dropped 6; count of bases not matched to a gene: 3. Germline V gene lookup returns CDR1 MNHEY and CDR2 SMNVEV (reference sequence). CDR3 in DNA: TGTGCCAGCAGAAGGACAGGGGTTAATTCACCCCTCCACTTT. Its protein is CASRRTGVNSPLHF.

J is TRBJ2-5 and V is TRBV5-4; D is possibly TRBD2 (5 bases). This CDR3 is 15 amino acids long. Trimming shortened V by 0 bases and J by 5 bases, and 14 bases separated the two germline ends. From germline, CDR1 is SGHNT and CDR2 YYREEE (reference sequence). CDR3 protein: CASSLASGNWETQYF. In DNA, the CDR3 is TGTGCCAGCAGCTTGGCCTCGGGGAATTGGGAGACCCAGTACTTC.

DNA for the CDR3: TGCGCCAGCTCCCTATCAGGGGCCGGCAATCAGCCCCAGCATTTT. Amino acid sequence: CASSLSGAGNQPQHF. The V and J genes are TRBV5-1 and TRBJ1-5, with D tentatively TRBD1 (6 bases). This CDR3 spans 15 amino acids. In germline, CDR1 is SGHRS, CDR2 YFSETQ. Trimming cost V 7 bases and J 2 bases, with 16 bases left between them.

The chain combines TRBV11-2 with TRBJ2-3, with no clear D. With 2 bases removed from V and 7 bases from J, the gap between germline ends came to 10 bases. The germline V gene has CDR1 SGHAT and CDR2 FQNNGV. This CDR3 contains 13 residues. The CDR3 sequence is CASSLSTVHTQYF. DNA of the CDR3: TGTGCCAGCAGCTTAAGCACAGTTCATACGCAGTATTTT.

The gene calls are TRBV6-5 and TRBJ1-6, with a weak D call TRBD1 (5 bases). With 7 bases removed from V and 7 bases from J, the gap between germline ends came to 11 bases. Germline-derived CDR1 and CDR2 are MNHEY and SVGAGI. There are 13 residues in the CDR3. In nucleotides, the CDR3 is TGTGCCAGCACTCGGCGGGGGAATTCACCCCTCCACTTT. Protein product: CASTRRGNSPLHF.

Only a few counts were recorded for this clone. The CDR3 protein is CASSPPGQGNAALHF. The CDR3, as DNA: TGTGCCAGCTCACCACCCGGACAGGGAAATGCGGCCCTCCACTTT. The V and J genes are TRBV18 and TRBJ1-6, with TRBD1 identical over 8 bases. This CDR3 has 15 amino acids. V trimming: 0 bases; J trimming: 14 bases; junction bases outside the gene matches: 9. CDR1 and CDR2 (germline): KGHSH, LQKENI.

This chain uses TRBV27 with TRBJ2-6, with D perhaps matching TRBD1 (6 bases). Germline V gene lookup returns CDR1 MNHEY and CDR2 SMNVEV (reference sequence). V lost 4 bases to trimming and J lost 0 bases, with 13 bases between them. This CDR3 is 17 amino acids long. The CDR3 nucleotides are TGTGCCAGCAGTTCCTTACAGGGAAGCTCTGGGGCCAACGTCCTGACTTTC. Encoded protein: CASSSLQGSSGANVLTF.

This chain connects TRBV7-2 to TRBJ2-5, with unresolved D. Germline CDR1 is SGHTA and CDR2 is FQGNSA. Trimming took 5 bases from V and 1 from J, leaving 14 bases between them. This CDR3 contains 15 residues. The CDR3 spells CASSTPPRFQETQYF. CDR3 bases: TGTGCCAGCAGCACCCCACCGAGGTTCCAAGAGACCCAGTACTTC.

This clone was recorded once. V is TRBV6-6 and J is TRBJ1-2, with a possible D match to TRBD1 (6 bases). This CDR3 region has 14 residues. The ends were cut back, 6 bases at V and 8 bases at J, with 19 bases in the middle. The V gene's germline CDR1 is MNHNY and CDR2 SVGAGI (reference sequence). In nucleotides, the CDR3 is TGTGCCAGCAGAAAACAGGGTCTGGTATGGGGCTACACCTTC. Protein product: CASRKQGLVWGYTF.

The chain joins TRBV7-9 to TRBJ1-1, with unresolved D. CDR1 and CDR2 from the germline V gene are SEHNR and FQNEAQ (reference sequence). The length of the CDR3 is 14 residues. Trimming removed 1 base at V and 1 base at J, with 7 bases between. In DNA, the CDR3 is TGTGCCAGCAGCTTAGTCCTAAGGAACACTGAAGCTTTCTTT. This translates into CASSLVLRNTEAFF.

The rearrangement links TRBV7-2 to TRBJ2-1; TRBD1 might be the D (5 bases). The CDR3 has 15 residues. Deletions cut 4 bases from V and 4 bases from J, with 14 bases between. Germline V gives CDR1 SGHTA, CDR2 FQGNSA. The CDR3 coding sequence is TGTGCCAGCAGCTCCCATCAGGGAATTTACAATGAGCAGTTCTTC. It specifies CASSSHQGIYNEQFF.

The V call is TRBV5-1, the J call TRBJ1-2; D perhaps matches TRBD1 (5 bases). Germline CDR1 SGHRS, CDR2 YFSETQ. The CDR3 has 15 amino acids. With 0 bases removed from V and 1 base from J, the gap between germline ends came to 10 bases. The CDR3 sequence is CASSLAGADNYGYTF. Here the CDR3 DNA reads TGCGCCAGCAGCTTGGCTGGGGCCGATAACTATGGCTACACCTTC.